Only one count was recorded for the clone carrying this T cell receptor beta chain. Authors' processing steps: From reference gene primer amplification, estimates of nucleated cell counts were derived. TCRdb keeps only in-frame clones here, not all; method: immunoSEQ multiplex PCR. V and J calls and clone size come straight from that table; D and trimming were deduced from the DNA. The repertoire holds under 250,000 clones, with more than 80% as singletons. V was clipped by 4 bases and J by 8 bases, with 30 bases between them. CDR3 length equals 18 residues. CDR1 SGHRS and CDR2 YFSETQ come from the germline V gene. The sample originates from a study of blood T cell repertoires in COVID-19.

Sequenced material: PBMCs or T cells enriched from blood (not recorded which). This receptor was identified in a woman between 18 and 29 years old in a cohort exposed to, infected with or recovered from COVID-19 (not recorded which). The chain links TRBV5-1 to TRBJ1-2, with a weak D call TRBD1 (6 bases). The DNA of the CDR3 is TGCGCCAGCAGCCGGAACTTCGGCTCTCAGGGGTTGGTGTGGGGCTACACCTTC. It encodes CASSRNFGSQGLVWGYTF.